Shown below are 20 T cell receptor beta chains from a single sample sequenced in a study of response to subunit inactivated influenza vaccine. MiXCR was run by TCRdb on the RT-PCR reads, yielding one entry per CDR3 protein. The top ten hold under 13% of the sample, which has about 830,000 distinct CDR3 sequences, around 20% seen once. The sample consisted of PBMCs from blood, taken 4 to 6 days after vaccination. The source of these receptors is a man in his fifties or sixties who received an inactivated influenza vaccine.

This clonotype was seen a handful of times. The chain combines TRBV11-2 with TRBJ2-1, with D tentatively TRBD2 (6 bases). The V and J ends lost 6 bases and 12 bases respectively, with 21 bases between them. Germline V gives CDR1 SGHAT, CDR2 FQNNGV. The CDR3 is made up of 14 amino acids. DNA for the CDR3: TGTGCCAGCAGTAAAGGGCTGGAGGGGCCGTTGCAGTTCTTC. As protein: CASSKGLEGPLQFF.

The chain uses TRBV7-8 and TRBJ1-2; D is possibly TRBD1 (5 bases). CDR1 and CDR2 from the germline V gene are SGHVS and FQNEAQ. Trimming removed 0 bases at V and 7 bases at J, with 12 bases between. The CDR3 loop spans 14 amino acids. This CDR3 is CASSLAPGTIGYTF. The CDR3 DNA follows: TGTGCCAGCAGCTTAGCACCTGGGACTATTGGCTACACCTTC.

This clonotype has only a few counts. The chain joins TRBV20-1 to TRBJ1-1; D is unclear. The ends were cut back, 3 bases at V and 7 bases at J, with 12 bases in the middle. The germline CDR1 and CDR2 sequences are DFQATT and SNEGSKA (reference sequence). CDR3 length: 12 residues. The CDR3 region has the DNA TGCAGTGCTAGTCAGGCACCCTTTGAAGCTTTCTTT. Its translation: CSASQAPFEAFF.

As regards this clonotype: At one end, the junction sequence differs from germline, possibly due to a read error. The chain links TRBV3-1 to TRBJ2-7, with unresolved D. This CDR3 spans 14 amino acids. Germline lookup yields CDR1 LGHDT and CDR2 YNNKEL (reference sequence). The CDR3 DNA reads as TGTGCCAGCAGCCAAGATGGGCGGTGGGGAACGAGGTTCTTC. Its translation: CASSQDGRWGTRFF.

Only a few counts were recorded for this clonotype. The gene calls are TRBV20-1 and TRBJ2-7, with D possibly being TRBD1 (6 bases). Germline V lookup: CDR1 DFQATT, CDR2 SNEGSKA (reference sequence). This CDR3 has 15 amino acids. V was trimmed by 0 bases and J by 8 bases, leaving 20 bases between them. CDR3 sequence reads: CSARDGSGAAEKQYF. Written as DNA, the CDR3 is TGCAGTGCTAGAGATGGGTCAGGGGCCGCAGAAAAGCAGTACTTC.

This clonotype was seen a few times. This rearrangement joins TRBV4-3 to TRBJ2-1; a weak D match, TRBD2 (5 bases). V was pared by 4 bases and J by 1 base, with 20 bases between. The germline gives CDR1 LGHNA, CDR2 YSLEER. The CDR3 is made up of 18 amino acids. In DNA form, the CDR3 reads TGCGCCAGCAGCCGATCCCCCGGCCGGCTAGCTTCCTACAATGAGCAGTTCTTC. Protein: CASSRSPGRLASYNEQFF.

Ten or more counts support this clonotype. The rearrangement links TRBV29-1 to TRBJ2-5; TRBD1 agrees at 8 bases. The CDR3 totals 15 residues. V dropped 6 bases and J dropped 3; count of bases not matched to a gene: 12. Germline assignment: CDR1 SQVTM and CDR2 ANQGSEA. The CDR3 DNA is TGCAGCGTACGAACCCACCCGGGACAGGAAGAGACCCAGTACTTC. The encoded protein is CSVRTHPGQEETQYF.

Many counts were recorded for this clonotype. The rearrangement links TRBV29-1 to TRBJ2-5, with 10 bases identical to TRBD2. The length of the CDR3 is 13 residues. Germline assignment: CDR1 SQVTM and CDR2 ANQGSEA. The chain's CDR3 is CSASGRLQETQYF. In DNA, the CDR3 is TGCAGTGCTAGCGGGAGACTCCAAGAGACCCAGTACTTC.

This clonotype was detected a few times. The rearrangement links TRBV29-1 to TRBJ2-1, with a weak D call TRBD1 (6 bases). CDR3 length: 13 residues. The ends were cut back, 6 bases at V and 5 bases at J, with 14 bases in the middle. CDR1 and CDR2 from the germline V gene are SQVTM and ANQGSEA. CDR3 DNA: TGCAGCGTAGTCACCGGGACACACAATGAGCAGTTCTTC. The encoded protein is CSVVTGTHNEQFF.

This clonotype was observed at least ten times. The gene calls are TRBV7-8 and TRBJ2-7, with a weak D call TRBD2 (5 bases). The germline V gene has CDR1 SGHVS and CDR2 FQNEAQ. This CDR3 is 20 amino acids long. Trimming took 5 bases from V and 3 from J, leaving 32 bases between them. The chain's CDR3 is CASSPNRMQRTRLRDYEQYF. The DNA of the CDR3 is TGTGCCAGCAGCCCCAATCGAATGCAGCGTACGAGACTAAGAGACTACGAGCAGTACTTC.

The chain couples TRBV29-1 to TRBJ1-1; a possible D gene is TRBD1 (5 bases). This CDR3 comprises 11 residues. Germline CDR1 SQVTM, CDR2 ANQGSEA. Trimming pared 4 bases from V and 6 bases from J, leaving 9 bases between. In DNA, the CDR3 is TGCAGCGTTGGCAGGGTCCCTGAAGCTTTCTTT. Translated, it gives CSVGRVPEAFF. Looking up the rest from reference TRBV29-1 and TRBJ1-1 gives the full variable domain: SAVISQKPSRDICQRGTSLTIQCQVDSQVTMMFWYRQQPGQSLTLIATANQGSEATYESGFVIDKFPISRPNLTFSTLTVSNMSPEDSSIYLCSVGRVPEAFFGQGTRLTVV.

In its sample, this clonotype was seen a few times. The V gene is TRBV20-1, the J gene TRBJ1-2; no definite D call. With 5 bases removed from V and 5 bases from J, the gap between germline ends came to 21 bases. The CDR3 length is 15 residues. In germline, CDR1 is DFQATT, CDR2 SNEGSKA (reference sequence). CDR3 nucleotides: TGCAGTGCTCAACTTAGGGAGGGCCGCGGGTATGGCTACACCTTC. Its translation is CSAQLREGRGYGYTF.

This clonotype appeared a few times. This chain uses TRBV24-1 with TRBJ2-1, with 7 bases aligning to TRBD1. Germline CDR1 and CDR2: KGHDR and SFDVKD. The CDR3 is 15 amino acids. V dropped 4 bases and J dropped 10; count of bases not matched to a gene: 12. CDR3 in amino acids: CATSETFNRGDEQFF. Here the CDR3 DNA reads TGTGCCACCAGTGAAACTTTTAACAGGGGAGACGAGCAGTTCTTC.

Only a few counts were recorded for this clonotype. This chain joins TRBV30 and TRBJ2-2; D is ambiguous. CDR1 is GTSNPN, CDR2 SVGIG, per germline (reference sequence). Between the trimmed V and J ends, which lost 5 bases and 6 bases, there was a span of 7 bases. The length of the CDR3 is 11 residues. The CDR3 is CAWSLAGELFF. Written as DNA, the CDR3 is TGTGCCTGGTCCCTCGCCGGGGAGCTGTTTTTT.

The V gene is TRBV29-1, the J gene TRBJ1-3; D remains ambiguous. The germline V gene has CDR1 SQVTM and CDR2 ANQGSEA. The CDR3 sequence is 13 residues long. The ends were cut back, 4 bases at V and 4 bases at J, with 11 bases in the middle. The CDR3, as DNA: TGCAGCGTTGGGCAGGAGGTGGGAAACACCATATATTTT. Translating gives CSVGQEVGNTIYF.

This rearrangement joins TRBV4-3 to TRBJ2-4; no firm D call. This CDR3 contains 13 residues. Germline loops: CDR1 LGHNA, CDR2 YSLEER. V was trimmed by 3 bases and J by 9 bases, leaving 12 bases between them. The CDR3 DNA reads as TGCGCCAGCAGCCAGGGGTCCTCGGGCATTCAGTACTTC. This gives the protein CASSQGSSGIQYF.

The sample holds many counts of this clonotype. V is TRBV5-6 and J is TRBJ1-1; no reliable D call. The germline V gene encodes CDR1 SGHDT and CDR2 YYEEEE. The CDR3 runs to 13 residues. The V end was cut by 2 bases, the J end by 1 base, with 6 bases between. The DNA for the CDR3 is TGTGCCAGCAGCTTTTACAGGAACACTGAAGCTTTCTTT. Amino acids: CASSFYRNTEAFF.

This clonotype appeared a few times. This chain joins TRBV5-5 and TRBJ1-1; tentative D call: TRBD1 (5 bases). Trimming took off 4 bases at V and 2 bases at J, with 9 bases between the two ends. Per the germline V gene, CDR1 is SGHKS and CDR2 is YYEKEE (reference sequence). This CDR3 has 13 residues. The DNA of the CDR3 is TGTGCCAGCAGCCGGGGGAGTAACACTGAAGCTTTCTTT. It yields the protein CASSRGSNTEAFF.

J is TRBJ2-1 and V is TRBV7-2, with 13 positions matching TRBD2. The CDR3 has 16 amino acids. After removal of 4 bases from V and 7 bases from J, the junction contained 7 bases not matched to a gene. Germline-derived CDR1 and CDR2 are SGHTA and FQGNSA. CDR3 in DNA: TGTGCCAGCAGCTCACAACTAGCGGGGGGGCGGAATGAGCAGTTCTTC. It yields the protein CASSSQLAGGRNEQFF. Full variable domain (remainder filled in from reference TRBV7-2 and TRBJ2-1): GAGVSQSPSNKVTEKGKDVELRCDPISGHTALYWYRQSLGQGLEFLIYFQGNSAPDKSGLPSDRFSAERTGGSVSTLTIQRTQQEDSAVYLCASSSQLAGGRNEQFFGPGTRLTVL.

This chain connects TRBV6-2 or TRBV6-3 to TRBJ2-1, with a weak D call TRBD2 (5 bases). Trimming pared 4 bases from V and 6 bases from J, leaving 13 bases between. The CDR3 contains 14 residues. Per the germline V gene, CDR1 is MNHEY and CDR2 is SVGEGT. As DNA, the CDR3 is TGTGCCAGCAGTTCAGGCGGAGGTAGCAATGAGCAGTTCTTC. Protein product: CASSSGGGSNEQFF.